This T cell receptor beta chain was observed in a study of blood T cell repertoires in COVID-19. As for the study in general: There were acute and convalescent COVID-19 samples, and they came from the United States, Italy and Spain. PBMCs, B-cell-depleted T cells, or T cells were the source of the cDNA or gDNA that made up the material.

Source study methods: Estimation of nucleated cell counts relied on the amplification of reference gene primers. Generated by immunoSEQ multiplex PCR, the TCRdb table keeps only in-frame clones and is missing some. D and trimming come from the DNA, and the V and J calls and clone size come from that table. Among about 67,000 clones listed, roughly 89% were seen once. Between the trimmed V and J ends, which lost 0 bases and 1 base, there was a span of 8 bases. This CDR3 is 14 amino acids long. The V gene's germline CDR1 is SGHRS and CDR2 YFSETQ. The clonotype originates from a woman of 80 years or more with acute or convalescent COVID-19. The sequenced sample consisted of peripheral blood. The chain couples TRBV5-1 to TRBJ2-7; D ambiguous. The CDR3 DNA sequence: TGCGCCAGCAGCTTGGATCCCAGATCCTACGAGCAGTACTTC. Protein: CASSLDPRSYEQYF.